The T cell receptor beta chain described here comes from a study of T cells in Graves' hyperthyroidism and ophthalmopathy. Per the germline V gene, CDR1 is SQVTM and CDR2 is ANQGSEA. The CDR3 extends over 17 amino acids. V was clipped by 3 bases and J by 4 bases, with 24 bases between them. A remark on this clonotype: Its antigen is as yet unknown.

TCR beta CDR3 regions were amplified from RNA transcripts. Primed by the HTBI set, a first-round RT-PCR was run on the TCR CDR3. TCRdb reprocessed the multiplex PCR reads with MiXCR, giving one entry per CDR3 protein. The sample has about 840,000 distinct CDR3 sequences, 35% to 45% seen once. Regarding the study as a whole: The model made its ophthalmopathy prediction, and onset followed a median 6.5 months later. The majority of expanded thyroid clonotypes above 0.001 also appeared in blood.

A lack of ophthalmopathy progression within 18 months defined stable Graves' hyperthyroidism. Investigators excluded patients with uncontrolled infection, other autoimmune disease, pregnancy or lactation. The chain links TRBV29-1 to TRBJ1-1; a weak D match, TRBD1 (5 bases). The specimen was blood. The sequence was obtained from a young man with Graves' hyperthyroidism. DNA for the CDR3: TGCAGCGTTGAGGTTGGGGCAGGACTCGGGGGATCCACTGAAGCTTTCTTT. Amino acids: CSVEVGAGLGGSTEAFF.